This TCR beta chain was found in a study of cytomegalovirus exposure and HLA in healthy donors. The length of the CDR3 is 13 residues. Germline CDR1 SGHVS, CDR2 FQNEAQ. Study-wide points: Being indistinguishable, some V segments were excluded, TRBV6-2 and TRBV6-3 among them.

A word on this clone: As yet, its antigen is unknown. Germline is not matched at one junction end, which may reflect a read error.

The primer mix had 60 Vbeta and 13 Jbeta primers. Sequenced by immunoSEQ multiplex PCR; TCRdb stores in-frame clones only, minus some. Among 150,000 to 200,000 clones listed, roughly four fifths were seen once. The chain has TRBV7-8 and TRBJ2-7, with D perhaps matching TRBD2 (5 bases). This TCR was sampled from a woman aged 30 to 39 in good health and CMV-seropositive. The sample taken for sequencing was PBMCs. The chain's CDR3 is CASSLGLDTHLNF. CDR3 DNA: TGTGCCAGCAGCCTAGGACTGGATACCCATCTGAACTTC.